The 23 T cell receptor beta chains below all came from one sample that was sequenced in a study of human T cells and chemical hapten exposure. TCRdb itself ran the RACE reads through MiXCR, one entry per CDR3 protein. The sample holds 100,000 or so distinct CDR3 sequences, 11% seen once. Described time point: patch test 1, 2 weeks after DPC sensitization. Noted treatment: therapeutic diphenylcyclopropenone sensitization with weekly scalp DPC. The input for sequencing was whole blood, taken in connection with sensitization to the hapten diphenylcyclopropenone (DPC). These receptors all come from a woman aged 40 to 49 with alopecia areata. Some clones in this sample may be carry-over from other donors' samples.

The genes are TRBV28 and TRBJ2-7; D is undetermined. The V end lost 2 bases, the J end lost 5 bases, and 7 bases lay between the germline ends. CDR1 is MDHEN, CDR2 SYDVKM, per germline. The CDR3 has 12 residues. The CDR3 DNA reads as TGTGCCAGCAGTTTACTATTGGACGAGCAGTACTTC. Amino acid sequence: CASSLLLDEQYF.

This clonotype has a count of ten or more. The gene calls are TRBV11-3 and TRBJ2-1; tentative D call: TRBD1 (6 bases). V was trimmed by 1 base and J by 2 bases, leaving 12 bases between them. The length of the CDR3 is 16 residues. In germline, CDR1 is SGHNT, CDR2 YENEEA. CDR3: CASSLARGAPYNEQFF. In DNA, the CDR3 is TGTGCCAGCAGCTTAGCCAGGGGCGCGCCCTACAATGAGCAGTTCTTC.

This clonotype was counted only a few times. The genes are TRBV7-9 and TRBJ1-1, with TRBD1 as a possible D gene (5 bases). The CDR3 loop spans 12 amino acids. With 5 bases removed from V and 7 bases from J, the gap between germline ends came to 11 bases. Germline-derived CDR1 and CDR2 are SEHNR and FQNEAQ (reference sequence). The CDR3 sequence is CASSPDRVEAFF. The CDR3 region has the DNA TGTGCCAGCAGCCCCGACAGAGTTGAAGCTTTCTTT.

This clonotype is a singleton in its sample. Here the CDR3 reads CASSSGQGITNYGYTF. The CDR3 bases are TGTGCCAGCAGTTCCGGACAGGGAATAACTAACTATGGCTACACCTTC. The V gene is TRBV27, the J gene TRBJ1-2, with TRBD1 matching over 8 bases. CDR1 and CDR2 from the germline V gene are MNHEY and SMNVEV (reference sequence). This CDR3 spans 16 amino acids. Trimming cost V 4 bases and J 0 bases; bases outside gene matches: 7.

The chain is built from TRBV20-1 and TRBJ2-2; D possibly corresponds to TRBD2 (5 bases). Germline CDR1 reads DFQATT; CDR2 reads SNEGSKA (reference sequence). The ends were cut back, 8 bases at V and 4 bases at J, with 20 bases in the middle. CDR3 length: 15 residues. DNA of the CDR3: TGCAGTACGGATGGGGAGATGAGGAGCACCGGGGAGCTGTTTTTT. It specifies CSTDGEMRSTGELFF.

This clonotype was counted a few times. This CDR3 is CASSHAGFTGELFF. The CDR3 DNA reads TGTGCCAGCAGTCACGCAGGGTTCACCGGGGAGCTGTTTTTT. This chain uses TRBV11-3 with TRBJ2-2; D may be TRBD1 (5 bases). The CDR3 has 14 residues. The germline V gene encodes CDR1 SGHNT and CDR2 YENEEA. The ends were cut back, 6 bases at V and 4 bases at J, with 12 bases in the middle.

This chain joins TRBV21-1 and TRBJ2-7; the D call TRBD2 from the table was never checked on the DNA. TRBV21-1 is marked as a pseudogene. This CDR3 comprises 15 residues. The CDR3 reads CANYDSGRAQNEQYF. CDR3 nucleotide sequence: TGTGCCAACTACGATAGCGGGAGGGCCCAAAACGAGCAGTACTTC.

The sample holds a few counts of this clonotype. The genes are TRBV10-3 and TRBJ2-7; D remains ambiguous. Trimming took off 0 bases at V and 6 bases at J, with 6 bases between the two ends. This CDR3 spans 12 amino acids. The germline CDR1 and CDR2 sequences are ENHRY and SYGVKD. DNA of the CDR3: TGTGCCATCAGTGAGTCGGTCGGCGAGCAGTACTTC. This codes for CAISESVGEQYF.

This clonotype was found many times. The chain employs TRBV12-3 or TRBV12-4 and TRBJ1-2; D is undetermined. V lost 3 bases, J lost 8 bases, and 10 bases lay in between. The CDR3 sequence is 12 residues long. CDR3 sequence reads: CASSLSAEGYTF. Written as DNA, the CDR3 is TGTGCCAGCAGTTTGTCGGCTGAGGGCTACACCTTC.

The CDR3 sequence is CASSSAWGRVGEQFF. CDR3 coding DNA: TGTGCCAGCAGCTCAGCTTGGGGCAGGGTGGGTGAGCAGTTCTTC. The V call is TRBV27, the J call TRBJ2-1; D is possibly TRBD1 (5 bases). There are 15 residues in the CDR3. Trimming shortened V by 6 bases and J by 9 bases, and 21 bases separated the two germline ends. Per germline, CDR1 MNHEY and CDR2 SMNVEV (reference sequence).

This clonotype was seen only a few times. The CDR3 bases are TGCGCCAGCAGCCAAGCAAGATGGGGGACCAACACTGAAGCTTTCTTT. This codes for CASSQARWGTNTEAFF. This rearrangement joins TRBV4-3 to TRBJ1-1, with D possibly TRBD1 on 5 matching bases. Deletions cut 1 base from V and 2 bases from J, with 14 bases between. Looked up from germline, CDR1 is LGHNA and CDR2 is YSLEER. This CDR3 is built from 16 residues.

The table lists this clonotype with a few counts. The rearrangement links TRBV28 to TRBJ2-7; D gene uncertain. The V gene lost 8 bases and the J gene lost 3 bases, with 14 bases spanning the gap. This CDR3 is built from 13 residues. CDR1 is MDHEN and CDR2 is SYDVKM in the germline V gene. CDR3 nucleotide sequence: TGTGCCAGCTGCCAGCGTTGGGACTACGAGCAGTACTTC. Its translation is CASCQRWDYEQYF. Full variable domain (rest looked up from reference TRBV28 and TRBJ2-7): DVKVTQSSRYLVKRTGEKVFLECVQDMDHENMFWYRQDPGLGLRLIYFSYDVKMKEKGDIPEGYSVSREKKERFSLILESASTNQTSMYLCASCQRWDYEQYFGPGTRLTVT.

The CDR3: CASSSPQGGKYQETQYF. As DNA, the CDR3 is TGTGCCAGCAGCTCACCGCAGGGCGGGAAGTACCAAGAGACCCAGTACTTC. The chain employs TRBV11-2 and TRBJ2-5; perhaps TRBD2 as D (6 bases). V was clipped by 4 bases and J by 0 bases, with 18 bases between them. The germline CDR1 and CDR2 sequences are SGHAT and FQNNGV. The CDR3 runs 17 residues.

V gene TRBV11-2 combines with J gene TRBJ2-1; a weak D match, TRBD2 (6 bases). CDR3 size: 16 residues. Germline loops: CDR1 SGHAT, CDR2 FQNNGV. V was clipped by 5 bases and J by 2 bases, with 16 bases between them. DNA of the CDR3: TGTGCCAGCAGCCCTTTCGGGCTAGCGACCTACAATGAGCAGTTCTTC. Its translation is CASSPFGLATYNEQFF.

The rearrangement joins TRBV6-2 or TRBV6-3 to TRBJ2-3; D is perhaps TRBD1 or TRBD2 (5 bases each). The CDR3 runs 14 residues. V was cut by 8 bases and J by 2 bases, with 14 bases left in between. Per germline, CDR1 MNHEY and CDR2 SVGEGT. CDR3 nucleotide sequence: TGTGCCAGCGTGGGACGGACATTCACAGATACGCAGTATTTT. Translated: CASVGRTFTDTQYF.

This clonotype came up many times. This chain uses TRBV6-2 or TRBV6-3 with TRBJ1-1; D is uncertain. There are 13 residues in the CDR3. The germline gives CDR1 MNHEY, CDR2 SVGEGT. The V end lost 6 bases, the J end lost 4 bases, and 12 bases lay between the germline ends. The CDR3 loop reads CASSPVGPTEAFF. The CDR3 coding sequence is TGTGCCAGCAGCCCCGTAGGGCCCACTGAAGCTTTCTTT.

This clonotype occurred a few times. The chain joins TRBV30 to TRBJ1-1; D not resolved. CDR1 is GTSNPN and CDR2 is SVGIG in the germline V gene (reference sequence). This CDR3 spans 11 amino acids. Trimming took 0 bases from V and 9 from J, leaving 8 bases between them. The CDR3 reads CAWSVDGQAFF. The CDR3 bases are TGTGCCTGGAGTGTAGACGGTCAAGCTTTCTTT.

This clonotype has only one observation. One base away lies a much larger clone, so this may be a sequencing read error. This rearrangement joins TRBV3-1 to TRBJ2-7, with D unclear. This CDR3 comprises 15 residues. Between the trimmed V and J ends, which lost 2 bases and 6 bases, there was a span of 17 bases. The germline CDR1 and CDR2 sequences are LGHDT and YNNKEL (reference sequence). The CDR3 region has the DNA TGTGCCAGCAGCCAATCGCTACCCGAGACCTTCGAGCAGTACTTC. As protein: CASSQSLPETFEQYF.

In its sample, this clonotype was seen a few times. The V and J genes are TRBV20-1 and TRBJ1-1; 7 positions agree with TRBD1. This CDR3 contains 16 residues. V gave up 3 bases and J gave up 1 base; unmatched junction bases: 11. The V gene's germline CDR1 is DFQATT and CDR2 SNEGSKA (reference sequence). Here the CDR3 reads CSARPPTGRTNTEAFF. In nucleotides, the CDR3 is TGCAGTGCTAGGCCACCGACAGGGAGAACGAACACTGAAGCTTTCTTT.

Of note for this clonotype: A much larger clonotype is one base distant, so this may be a read error. The rearrangement links TRBV3-1 to TRBJ2-3; D perhaps matches TRBD2 (6 bases). The CDR3 sequence is 13 residues long. Looked up from germline, CDR1 is LGHDT and CDR2 is YNNKEL (reference sequence). CDR3 amino acids: CAGSLRRENTQYF. CDR3 DNA: TGTGCCGGCAGCCTAAGACGGGAGAACACGCAGTATTTT.

Many counts were recorded for this clonotype. V gene TRBV6-2 or TRBV6-3 combines with J gene TRBJ2-7, with TRBD2 matching over 9 bases. The CDR3 has 17 amino acids. Trimming at V came to 6 bases and at J to 1 base, leaving 13 bases not matched to a gene. In germline, CDR1 is MNHEY, CDR2 SVGEGT. The CDR3 reads CASSFLPLAGGSYEQYF. Here the CDR3 DNA reads TGTGCCAGCAGCTTCCTCCCCCTGGCGGGAGGGTCCTACGAGCAGTACTTC.

There are a few counts of this clonotype. This chain uses TRBV6-2 or TRBV6-3 with TRBJ2-1, with 11 bases aligning to TRBD2. The CDR3 has 17 amino acids. Trimming removed 7 bases from V and 3 bases from J; junction bases left unmatched: 11. The germline gives CDR1 MNHEY, CDR2 SVGEGT. CDR3 in amino acids: CASIHSPGLADYNEQFF. CDR3 bases: TGTGCCAGCATCCATAGCCCGGGACTAGCGGACTACAATGAGCAGTTCTTC.

The chain uses TRBV19 and TRBJ2-6; 8 nucleotides match TRBD1. Germline V gene sequence: CDR1 LNHDA, CDR2 SQIVND (reference sequence). The CDR3 has 18 residues. With 5 bases clipped from V and 1 base from J, the junction kept 10 bases outside the gene matches. The CDR3 nucleotides are TGTGCCAGTAGTCTCGGACAGGGACTTTGGTCTGGGGCCAACGTCCTGACTTTC. Its protein product is CASSLGQGLWSGANVLTF.